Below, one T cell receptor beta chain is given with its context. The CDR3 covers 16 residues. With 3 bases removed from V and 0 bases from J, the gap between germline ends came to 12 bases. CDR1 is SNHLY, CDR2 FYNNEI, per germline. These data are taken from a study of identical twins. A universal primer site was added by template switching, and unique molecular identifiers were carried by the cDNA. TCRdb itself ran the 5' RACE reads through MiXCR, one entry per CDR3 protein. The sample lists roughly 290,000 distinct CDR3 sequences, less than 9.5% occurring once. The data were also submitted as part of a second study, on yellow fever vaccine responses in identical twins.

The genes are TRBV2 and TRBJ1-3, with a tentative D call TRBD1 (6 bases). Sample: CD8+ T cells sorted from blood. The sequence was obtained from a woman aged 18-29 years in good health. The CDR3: CASSDKQGDSGNTIYF. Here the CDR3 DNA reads TGTGCCAGCAGTGATAAACAGGGTGACTCTGGAAACACCATATATTTT.